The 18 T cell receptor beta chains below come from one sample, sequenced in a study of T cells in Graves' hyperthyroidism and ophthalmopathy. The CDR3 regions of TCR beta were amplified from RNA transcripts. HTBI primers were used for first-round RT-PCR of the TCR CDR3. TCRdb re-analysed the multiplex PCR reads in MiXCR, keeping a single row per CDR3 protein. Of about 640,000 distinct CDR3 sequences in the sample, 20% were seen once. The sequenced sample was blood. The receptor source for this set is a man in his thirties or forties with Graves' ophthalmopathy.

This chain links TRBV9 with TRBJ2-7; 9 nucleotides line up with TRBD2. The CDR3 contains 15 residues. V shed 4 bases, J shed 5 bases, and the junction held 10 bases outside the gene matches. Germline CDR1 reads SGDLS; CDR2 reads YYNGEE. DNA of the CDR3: TGTGCCAGCAGCCCTCGGATAGCGGGAGACGACGAGCAGTACTTC. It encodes CASSPRIAGDDEQYF.

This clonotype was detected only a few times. The CDR3 DNA is TGTGCCAGCAGTTTGGCCCAGGGCGCGGGGGCCAACGTCCTGACTTTC. It yields the protein CASSLAQGAGANVLTF. This chain links TRBV28 with TRBJ2-6; a weak D match, TRBD1 (5 bases). V dropped 3 bases and J dropped 4 bases, with 13 bases sitting between them. The germline gives CDR1 MDHEN, CDR2 SYDVKM. This CDR3 is 16 amino acids long. Using reference TRBV28 and TRBJ2-6 for the parts outside the CDR3, the full variable domain is DVKVTQSSRYLVKRTGEKVFLECVQDMDHENMFWYRQDPGLGLRLIYFSYDVKMKEKGDIPEGYSVSREKKERFSLILESASTNQTSMYLCASSLAQGAGANVLTFGAGSRLTVL.

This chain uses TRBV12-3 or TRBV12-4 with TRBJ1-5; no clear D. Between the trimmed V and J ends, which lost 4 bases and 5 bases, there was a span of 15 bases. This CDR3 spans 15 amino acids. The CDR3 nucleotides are TGTGCCAGCAGTTATCGCTACCCCGGGGATCAGCCCCAGCATTTT. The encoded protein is CASSYRYPGDQPQHF.

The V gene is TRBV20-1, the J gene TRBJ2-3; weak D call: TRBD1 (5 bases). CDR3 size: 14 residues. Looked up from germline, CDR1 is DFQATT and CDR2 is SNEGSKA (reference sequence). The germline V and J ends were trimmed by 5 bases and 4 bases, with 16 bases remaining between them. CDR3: CSALRREKADTQYF. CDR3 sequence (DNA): TGCAGTGCTTTACGCAGGGAAAAGGCAGATACGCAGTATTTT.

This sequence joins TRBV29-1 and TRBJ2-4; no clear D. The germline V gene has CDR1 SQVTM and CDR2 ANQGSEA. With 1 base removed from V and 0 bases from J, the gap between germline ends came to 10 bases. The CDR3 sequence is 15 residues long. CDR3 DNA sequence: TGCAGCGTTGAAGGCTGGGCCTTAGCCAAAAACATTCAGTACTTC. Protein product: CSVEGWALAKNIQYF.

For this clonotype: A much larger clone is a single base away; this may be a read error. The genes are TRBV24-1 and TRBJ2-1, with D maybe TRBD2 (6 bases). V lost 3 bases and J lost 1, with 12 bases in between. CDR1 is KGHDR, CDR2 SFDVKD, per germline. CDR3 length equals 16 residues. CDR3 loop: CATSDPSEGSYNEQFF. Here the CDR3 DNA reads TGTGCCACCAGTGATCCTAGCGAGGGTTCCTACAATGAGCAGTTCTTC.

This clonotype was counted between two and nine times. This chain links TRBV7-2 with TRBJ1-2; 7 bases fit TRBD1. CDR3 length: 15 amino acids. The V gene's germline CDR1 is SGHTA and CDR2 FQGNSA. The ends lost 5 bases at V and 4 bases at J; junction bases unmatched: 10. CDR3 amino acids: CASSRRQGAGYGYTF. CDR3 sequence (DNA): TGTGCCAGCAGCCGGAGACAGGGCGCTGGCTATGGCTACACCTTC.

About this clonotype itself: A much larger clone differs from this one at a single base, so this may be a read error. CDR3 region: CASSLPRAEQFF. As DNA, the CDR3 is TGTGCCAGCAGCTTACCGCGGGCGGAGCAGTTCTTC. The chain combines TRBV7-9 with TRBJ2-1, with a weak D call TRBD2 (5 bases). Trimming left V 2 bases short and J 10 bases short, with 9 bases between. Germline values: CDR1 SEHNR, CDR2 FQNEAQ (reference sequence). This CDR3 has 12 residues.

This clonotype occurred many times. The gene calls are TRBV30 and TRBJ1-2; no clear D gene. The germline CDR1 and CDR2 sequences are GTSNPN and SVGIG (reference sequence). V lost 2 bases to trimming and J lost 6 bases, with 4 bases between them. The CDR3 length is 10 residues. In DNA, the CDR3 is TGTGCCTGGAGTCGCGATGGCTACACCTTC. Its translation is CAWSRDGYTF. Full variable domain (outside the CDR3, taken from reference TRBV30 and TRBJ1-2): SQTIHQWPATLVQPVGSPLSLECTVEGTSNPNLYWYRQAAGRGLQLLFYSVGIGQISSEVPQNLSASRPQDRQFILSSKKLLLSDSGFYLCAWSRDGYTFGSGTRLTVV.

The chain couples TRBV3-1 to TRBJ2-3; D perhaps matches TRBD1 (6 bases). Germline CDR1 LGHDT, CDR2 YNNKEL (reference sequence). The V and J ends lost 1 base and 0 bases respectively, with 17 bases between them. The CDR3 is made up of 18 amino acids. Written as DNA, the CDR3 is TGTGCCAGCAGCCAAGTCTGGAGAAGGACAGAGAGCACAGATACGCAGTATTTT. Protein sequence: CASSQVWRRTESTDTQYF.

CDR3 amino acids: CASRERGRNEQFF. The CDR3 region has the DNA TGTGCCAGTCGCGAGCGGGGAAGGAATGAGCAGTTCTTC. V and J are TRBV19 and TRBJ2-1; 7 bases map to TRBD2. The junction had 8 bases not matched to a gene; V was cut back by 8 bases and J by 7 bases. Germline V gives CDR1 LNHDA, CDR2 SQIVND (reference sequence). There are 13 residues in the CDR3.

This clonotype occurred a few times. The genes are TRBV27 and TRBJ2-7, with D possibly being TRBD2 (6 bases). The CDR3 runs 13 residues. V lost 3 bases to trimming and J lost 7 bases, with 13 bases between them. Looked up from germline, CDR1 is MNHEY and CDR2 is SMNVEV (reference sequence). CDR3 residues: CASSLGREREQYF. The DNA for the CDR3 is TGTGCCAGCAGTTTGGGCCGGGAGCGAGAGCAGTACTTC.

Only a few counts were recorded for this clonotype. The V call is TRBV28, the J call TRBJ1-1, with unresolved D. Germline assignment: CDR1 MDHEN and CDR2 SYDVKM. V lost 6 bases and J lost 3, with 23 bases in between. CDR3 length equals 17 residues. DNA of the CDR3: TGTGCCAGCAGGCCTACCGGGCCCCCGGGTAAGGACACTGAAGCTTTCTTT. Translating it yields CASRPTGPPGKDTEAFF.

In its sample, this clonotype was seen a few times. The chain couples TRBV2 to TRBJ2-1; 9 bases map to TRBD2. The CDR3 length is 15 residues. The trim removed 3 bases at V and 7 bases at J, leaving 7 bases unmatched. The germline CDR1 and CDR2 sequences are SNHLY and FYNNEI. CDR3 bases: TGTGCCAGCAGTGACAGCGGGAGGACGGGAAATGAGCAGTTCTTC. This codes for CASSDSGRTGNEQFF.

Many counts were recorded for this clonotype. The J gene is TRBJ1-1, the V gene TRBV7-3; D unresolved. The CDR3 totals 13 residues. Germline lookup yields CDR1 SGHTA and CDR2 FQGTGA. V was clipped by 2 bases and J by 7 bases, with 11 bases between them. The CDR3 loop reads CASSLFAGIEAFF. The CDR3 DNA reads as TGTGCCAGCAGCTTATTCGCGGGTATTGAAGCTTTCTTT.

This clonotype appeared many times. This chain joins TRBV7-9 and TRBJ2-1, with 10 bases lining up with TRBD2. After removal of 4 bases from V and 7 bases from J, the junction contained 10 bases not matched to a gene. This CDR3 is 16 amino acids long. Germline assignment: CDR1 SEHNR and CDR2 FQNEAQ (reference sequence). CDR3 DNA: TGTGCCAGCAGCTCCCCGCCAGCGGGAGGGCCAAATGAGCAGTTCTTC. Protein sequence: CASSSPPAGGPNEQFF.

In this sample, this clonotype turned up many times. CDR3 sequence reads: CASSAGGNGNTIYF. The DNA of the CDR3 is TGTGCCAGCAGTGCAGGGGGCAATGGAAACACCATATATTTT. The gene calls are TRBV2 and TRBJ1-3, with 8 bases lining up with TRBD1. CDR1 SNHLY and CDR2 FYNNEI come from the germline V gene. The CDR3 totals 14 residues. Germline trimming cut 4 bases from V and 3 bases from J; bases unmatched to any gene: 2.

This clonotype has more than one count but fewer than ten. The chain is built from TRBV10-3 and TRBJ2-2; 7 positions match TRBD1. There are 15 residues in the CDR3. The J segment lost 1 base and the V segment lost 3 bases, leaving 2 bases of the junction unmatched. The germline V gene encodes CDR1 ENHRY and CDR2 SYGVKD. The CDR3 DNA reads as TGTGCCATCAGTGAACAGGGGCAGAACACCGGGGAGCTGTTTTTT. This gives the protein CAISEQGQNTGELFF.